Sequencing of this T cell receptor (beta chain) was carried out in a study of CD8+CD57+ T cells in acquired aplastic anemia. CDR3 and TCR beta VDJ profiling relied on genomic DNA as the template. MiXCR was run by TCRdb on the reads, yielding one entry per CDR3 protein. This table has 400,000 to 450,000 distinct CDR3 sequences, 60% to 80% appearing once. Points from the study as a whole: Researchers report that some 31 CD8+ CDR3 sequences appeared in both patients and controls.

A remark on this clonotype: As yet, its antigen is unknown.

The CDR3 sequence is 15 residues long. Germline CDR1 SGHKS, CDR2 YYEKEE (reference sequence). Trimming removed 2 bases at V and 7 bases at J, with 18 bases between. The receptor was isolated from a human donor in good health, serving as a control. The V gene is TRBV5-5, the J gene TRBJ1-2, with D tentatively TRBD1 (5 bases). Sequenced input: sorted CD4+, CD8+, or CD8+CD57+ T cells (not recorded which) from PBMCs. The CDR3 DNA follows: TGTGCCAGCAGCTTCCGGACGAAGGGGTCGGTTGGCTACACCTTC. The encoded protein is CASSFRTKGSVGYTF. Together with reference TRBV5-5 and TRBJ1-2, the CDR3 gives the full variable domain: DAGVTQSPTHLIKTRGQQVTLRCSPISGHKSVSWYQQVLGQGPQFIFQYYEKEERGRGNFPDRFSARQFPNYSSELNVNALLLGDSALYLCASSFRTKGSVGYTFGSGTRLTVV.